This T cell receptor beta chain originates from a study of blood T cell repertoires in COVID-19. Study at large: PBMCs, B-cell-depleted T cells, or T cells provided the cDNA or gDNA that made up the material.

Participants were aged roughly 18 to 90 years from 20 to 30 US areas. Authors' analysis steps: Nucleated cell number was recorded as an estimate derived from reference gene primer amplification. This table comes from immunoSEQ multiplex PCR, and its TCRdb copy is limited to in-frame clones, with some not included. Clonal size and the V and J genes are those of that table, whereas D and trimming came from the DNA. The sample contains hundreds of thousands of clones, roughly four fifths of which appear only once. The germline CDR1 and CDR2 sequences are SGHRS and YFSETQ. The CDR3 is 13 amino acids. V shed 0 bases and J shed 7 bases, with 10 bases lying between them.

Sequences were obtained from PBMCs or T cells enriched from blood (not recorded which). The sequence was obtained from a woman aged 55 to 70 who had recovered from COVID-19. This rearrangement joins TRBV5-1 to TRBJ2-5; perhaps TRBD2 as D (5 bases). CDR3 amino acids: CASSLAGSSTQYF. For the CDR3, the DNA is TGCGCCAGCAGCTTGGCTGGGAGCTCGACCCAGTACTTC.